This entry concerns a single T cell receptor (beta chain). This clonotype was seen ten or more times. Its recognized antigen is unknown. No much larger clone exists at a distance of one base, and base qualities are not known. A patient counted as having stable Graves' hyperthyroidism if no progression to ophthalmopathy occurred over 18 months of follow-up. The hyperthyroidism patients were between 18 and 65 years old and newly diagnosed, with a disease duration of less than 2 months. Any patient with an uncontrolled infection, another autoimmune disease, pregnancy or lactation was excluded. Diagnoses relied on clinical symptoms, serum thyroxine and TRAb, thyroid ultrasound and orbital computed tomography. PBMCs were separated from roughly 10 ml of fresh peripheral blood using Ficoll-Paque density gradient centrifugation. Trizol reagent was used to extract total RNA, and RNA quality was then checked on an Agilent 2100 Bioanalyzer.

The sample belongs to a study of T cells in Graves' hyperthyroidism and ophthalmopathy (dated 2019 in TCRdb). Background for the entire study: Peripheral blood samples were taken at the time of initial diagnosis, prior to any treatment. Once sampling was done, hyperthyroidism patients were given methimazole at a starting dose of 30 mg daily, whereas ophthalmopathy patients were given high-dose intravenous methylprednisolone. The paper describes TCR Vbeta CDR3 sequencing of 120 to 150 peripheral blood samples, made up of 40 to 45 ophthalmopathy patients, some 76 hyperthyroidism patients and some 17 progressor patients. An independent validation cohort of around 19 hyperthyroidism patients and some 15 patients who later progressed to ophthalmopathy tested prospective prediction of ophthalmopathy. For training and testing, the 100 or so patients in the discovery cohort were randomly divided in a 7:3 ratio. The study also compared thyroid tissue and blood T-cell repertoires from a handful of Graves' hyperthyroidism patients. A discovery cohort of fewer than 110 patients, approximately 45 with Graves' ophthalmopathy and about 58 with stable Graves' hyperthyroidism, was used to find distinguishing TCR V-J signatures.

Broad study findings and their caveats: Blood samples also contained most of the expanded thyroid clonotypes (frequency above 0.001), which suggests that blood repertoires may reflect thyroid immune responses. In validation, progression to ophthalmopathy was predicted by the model with nearly 71% sensitivity and around 76% specificity, a median of approximately 7.1 months before onset. Ophthalmopathy was separated from stable hyperthyroidism by a 13 V-J signature model, with approximately 90% sensitivity and just over 81% specificity obtained in cross-validation and 80%/75% obtained in testing. Sample size was not statistically predetermined, and blinding of investigators to group allocation was not performed.

The CDR3 holds 14 amino acids from the cysteine to the phenylalanine. Only CDR3 DNA remains: 42 bases, in frame from the first base. CDR1 and CDR2 are drawn from the germline V gene (reference sequence): DFQATT, SNEGSKA. Unmatched junction bases come to 5, with V trimmed by 7 bases and J by 0 bases. Amplification of TCR beta CDR3 regions was carried out from RNA transcripts. For the first round of RT-PCR on the TCR CDR3, the HTBI primer set was used together with the Qiagen OneStep RT-PCR kit. Libraries were constructed in a second round of multiplex PCR, after which size selection and purification were performed. Libraries were sequenced paired-end with 100 bp reads on an Illumina HiSeq2000. In the source study's methods: SOAPnuke was used to process the raw data, throwing out any read that contained adapters or uncalled bases, had a mean Phred below 15, or lacked an exact constant-primer or identifier match. COPE v1.2.5 was used to merge high-quality paired reads, and clonotypes were defined as unique nucleotide sequences. MiTCR v1.1 was used to align clonotypes to the IMGT TRBV, TRBD and TRBJ reference segments. Only V-J combinations with frequency above 0.0001, covering approximately 99% of repertoires, were analysed. The TCS score was defined as the ratio of F50 (clonal expansion) to E x V (chaos), calculated using BLOSUM62-based TCRdist between CDR3 peptides within each V-J. Welch's t-statistics and random forest reduced roughly 500 V-J features to 13, which were used in a naive Bayes classifier (R e1071). The public reads were run again by TCRdb, first through fastp at Q25 and then through MiXCR, and only productive beta chains were kept. Under each unique CDR3 protein, matching rows form one entry showing the most common genes and DNA. TCRdb, not the authors, supplied the V and J calls. The sample contains some 350,000 distinct CDR3 sequences, 25% of them found a single time. Together, the top ten hold 70% to 75% of the sample.

The sequence came from a man aged 50 to 59 with Graves' hyperthyroidism. The chain employs TRBV20-1 and TRBJ2-3, with 9 bases aligning to TRBD1. The source material was blood. The nucleotide sequence is TGCAGTGGGACAGGGGCCAGAAGCACAGATACGCAGTATTTT. This is translated as CSGTGARSTDTQYF.